These 8 T cell receptor beta chains were sequenced from one sample in a study of cytomegalovirus exposure and HLA in healthy donors. The PCR ran on 60 Vbeta and 13 Jbeta primers. Only in-frame clones appear in the TCRdb table, and some are missing; sequencing was by immunoSEQ multiplex PCR. The sample includes about 100,000 clones, 73% seen only once; the top ten take about 8%. Source material: PBMCs. The source is a man aged 30 to 45 in good health and CMV-seronegative.

The V and J genes are TRBV27 and TRBJ2-2; 7 bases agree with TRBD2. Losses at the gene ends were 6 bases for V and 4 bases for J; bases not matched to a gene: 14. CDR3 length: 17 amino acids. The germline V gene encodes CDR1 MNHEY and CDR2 SMNVEV (reference sequence). The CDR3 DNA reads TGTGCCAGCAGGACGTACTTGGCGGGGGAGGGCACCGGGGAGCTGTTTTTT. Amino acids: CASRTYLAGEGTGELFF.

This CDR3 is CDTSGCSYNEQFF. The DNA for the CDR3 is TGTGATACTAGCGGGTGCTCCTACAATGAGCAGTTCTTC. The V and J genes are TRBV9 and TRBJ2-1; TRBD2 agrees at 9 bases. The germline CDR1 and CDR2 sequences are SGDLS and YYNGEE. The CDR3 has 13 amino acids.

This clone was seen just once. The rearrangement links TRBV5-1 to TRBJ2-1, with 7 bases matching TRBD2. V gave up 1 base and J gave up 6 bases; unmatched junction bases: 7. The length of the CDR3 is 15 residues. Germline loops: CDR1 SGHRS, CDR2 YFSETQ. CDR3 in DNA: TGCGCCAGCAGCTTGCTCCCGGGACTACGCAATGAGCAGTTCTTC. Amino acid sequence: CASSLLPGLRNEQFF. The entire variable domain, with the rest obtained from reference TRBV5-1 and TRBJ2-1, is as follows: KAGVTQTPRYLIKTRGQQVTLSCSPISGHRSVSWYQQTPGQGLQFLFEYFSETQRNKGNFPGRFSGRQFSNSRSEMNVSTLELGDSALYLCASSLLPGLRNEQFFGPGTRLTVL.

The chain carries TRBV15 and TRBJ2-7; D call uncertain. Germline-derived CDR1 and CDR2 are LNHNV and YYDKDF (reference sequence). The V end lost 0 bases, the J end lost 4 bases, and 16 bases lay between the germline ends. The CDR3 consists of 16 residues. For the CDR3, the DNA is TGTGCCACCAGCAGAGATTCCACTCGGAGAGCTTACGAGCAGTACTTC. Protein: CATSRDSTRRAYEQYF.

The gene calls are TRBV6-7 and TRBJ2-6; no clear D. TRBV6-7 is given ORF status, its function remaining uncertain. V lost 4 bases and J 0 bases, leaving 19 bases between the germline ends. CDR3 length: 19 amino acids. CDR3 coding DNA: TGTGCCAGCAGTTCCCTTCGATTTACAGCAATCTCTGGGGCCAACGTCCTGACTTTC. Amino acids: CASSSLRFTAISGANVLTF.

There are a few counts of this clone. This sequence joins TRBV7-9 and TRBJ2-7; 13 bases agree with TRBD2. The CDR3 runs 16 residues. Germline V gene lookup returns CDR1 SEHNR and CDR2 FQNEAQ (reference sequence). After removal of 5 bases from V and 9 bases from J, the junction contained 13 bases not matched to a gene. CDR3 DNA: TGTGCCAGCAGCATTACCCGGACTAGCGGGAGTGAGGTGCAGTACTTC. This encodes CASSITRTSGSEVQYF.

The V call is TRBV18, the J call TRBJ2-7; tentatively, D is TRBD2 (6 bases). This CDR3 comprises 13 residues. CDR1 and CDR2 (germline): KGHSH, LQKENI. V was shortened by 5 bases and J by 1 base, with 9 bases between the two germline ends. The CDR3 sequence is CASSGDSSYEQYF. The CDR3 DNA sequence: TGTGCCAGCTCAGGGGACTCTTCCTACGAGCAGTACTTC.

This clone was found once. The chain employs TRBV5-4 and TRBJ2-7; TRBD1 agrees at 11 bases. The length of the CDR3 is 16 residues. J lost 7 bases, V lost 0 bases, and 9 bases had no gene match. Germline V gene sequence: CDR1 SGHNT, CDR2 YYREEE (reference sequence). CDR3 sequence reads: CASSLGPRTGGGEQYF. CDR3 in DNA: TGTGCCAGCAGCTTGGGTCCCAGGACAGGGGGCGGGGAGCAGTACTTC.